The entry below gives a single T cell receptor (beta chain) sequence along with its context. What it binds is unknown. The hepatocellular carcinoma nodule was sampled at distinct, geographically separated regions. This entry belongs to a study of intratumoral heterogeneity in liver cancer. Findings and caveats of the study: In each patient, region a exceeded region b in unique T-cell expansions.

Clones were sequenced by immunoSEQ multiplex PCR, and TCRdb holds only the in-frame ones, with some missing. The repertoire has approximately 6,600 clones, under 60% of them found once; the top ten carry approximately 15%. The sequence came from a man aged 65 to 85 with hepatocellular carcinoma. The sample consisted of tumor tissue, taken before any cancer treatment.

CDR3 residues: CASSSTGQGAAQYF. DNA for the CDR3: TGTGCCAGCAGTTCTACCGGACAGGGGGCGGCCCAGTACTTC. The V gene is TRBV27, the J gene TRBJ2-5; 11 bases line up with TRBD1. CDR1 and CDR2 from the germline V gene are MNHEY and SMNVEV (reference sequence). The CDR3 length is 14 residues. The J segment lost 9 bases and the V segment lost 4 bases, leaving 7 bases of the junction unmatched.